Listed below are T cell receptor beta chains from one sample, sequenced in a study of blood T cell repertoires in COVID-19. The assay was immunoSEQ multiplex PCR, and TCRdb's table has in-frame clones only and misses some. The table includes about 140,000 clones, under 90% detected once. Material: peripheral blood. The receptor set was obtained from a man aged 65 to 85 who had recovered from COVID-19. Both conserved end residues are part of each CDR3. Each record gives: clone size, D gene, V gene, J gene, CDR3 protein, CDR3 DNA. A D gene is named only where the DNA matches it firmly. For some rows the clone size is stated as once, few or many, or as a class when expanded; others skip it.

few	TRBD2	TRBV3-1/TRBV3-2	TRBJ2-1	CASSQEAGVAYNEQFF	TGTGCCAGCAGCCAAGAGGCGGGAGTTGCCTACAATGAGCAGTTCTTC
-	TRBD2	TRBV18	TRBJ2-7	CASSPGTTTYEQYF	TGTGCCAGCTCACCAGGGACTACAACCTACGAGCAGTACTTC
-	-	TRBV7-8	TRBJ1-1	CASRTRDEGLNTEAFF	TGTGCCAGCAGAACGCGGGACGAGGGCTTGAACACTGAAGCTTTCTTT
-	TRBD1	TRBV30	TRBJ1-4	CAWGGQENEKLFF	TGTGCCTGGGGAGGACAGGAGAATGAAAAACTGTTTTTT
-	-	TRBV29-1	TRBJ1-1	CSAQGSEGLNTEAFF	TGCAGCGCTCAGGGGAGTGAGGGGTTGAACACTGAAGCTTTCTTT
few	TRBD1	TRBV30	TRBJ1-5	CAWSSTGRPQHF	TGTGCCTGGAGTTCGACAGGGCGGCCCCAGCATTTT
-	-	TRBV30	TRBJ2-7	CAWSVRRGYEQYF	TGTGCCTGGAGTGTACGAAGGGGTTACGAGCAGTACTTC
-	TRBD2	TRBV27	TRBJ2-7	CASSAGLAGVYEQYF	TGTGCCAGCAGCGCCGGACTAGCGGGAGTTTACGAGCAGTACTTC
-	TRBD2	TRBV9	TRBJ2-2	CASSASTSGNTGELFF	TGTGCCAGCAGCGCCTCGACTAGCGGGAACACCGGGGAGCTGTTTTTT
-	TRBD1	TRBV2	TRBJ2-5	CASSALGQGETQYF	TGTGCCAGCAGTGCTCTCGGACAGGGGGAGACCCAGTACTTC
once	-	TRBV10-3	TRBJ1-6	CAIRTTAPNSPLHF	TGTGCCATCAGGACGACAGCGCCTAATTCACCCCTCCACTTT
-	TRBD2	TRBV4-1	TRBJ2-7	CASSQDEASGRADF	TGCGCCAGCAGCCAAGATGAAGCTAGCGGGAGAGCGGACTTC
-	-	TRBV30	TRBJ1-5	CAWSRSGDQPQHF	TGTGCCTGGAGTCGGTCAGGGGACCAGCCCCAGCATTTT
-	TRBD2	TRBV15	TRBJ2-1	CATRKTSGRFDEQFF	TGTGCCACCAGAAAAACTAGCGGGAGGTTCGATGAGCAGTTCTTC
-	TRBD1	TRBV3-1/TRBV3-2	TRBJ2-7	CASSQAGQGYYEQYF	TGTGCCAGCAGCCAAGCCGGACAGGGTTACTACGAGCAGTACTTC
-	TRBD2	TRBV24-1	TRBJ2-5	CATSDTGGRGETQYF	TGTGCCACCAGTGACACGGGCGGGAGAGGCGAGACCCAGTACTTC
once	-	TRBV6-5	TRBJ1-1	CASSSGWENAEAFF	TGTGCCAGCAGTAGTGGGTGGGAGAACGCTGAAGCTTTCTTT
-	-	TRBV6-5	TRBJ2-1	CASSYGGGDEQFF	TGTGCCAGCAGTTATGGGGGAGGAGATGAGCAGTTCTTC
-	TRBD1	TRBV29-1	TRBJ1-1	CSVNDRGTEAFF	TGCAGCGTTAATGACAGGGGCACTGAAGCTTTCTTT
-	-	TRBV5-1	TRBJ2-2	CASSLASGLNTGELFF	TGCGCCAGCAGCTTGGCGTCCGGACTGAACACCGGGGAGCTGTTTTTT
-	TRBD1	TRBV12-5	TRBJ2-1	CASDDRAGDNEQFF	TGTGCTAGTGACGACAGGGCCGGTGACAATGAGCAGTTCTTC
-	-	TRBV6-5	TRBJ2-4	CASRTLLAPNIQYF	TGTGCCAGCAGAACCCTTCTGGCTCCAAACATTCAGTACTTC
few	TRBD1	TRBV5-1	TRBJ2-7	CASSAGTALREQYF	TGCGCCAGCAGCGCTGGGACAGCGCTACGAGAGCAGTACTTC
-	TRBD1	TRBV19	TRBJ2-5	CASSIGTGAQYF	TGTGCCAGTAGTATAGGGACAGGGGCCCAGTACTTC
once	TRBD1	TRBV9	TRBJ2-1	CASSVVGTGAHEQFF	TGTGCCAGCAGCGTAGTCGGGACAGGGGCCCATGAGCAGTTCTTC
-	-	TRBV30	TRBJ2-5	CAWSQGDPPSAQYF	TGTGCCTGGAGCCAGGGTGACCCGCCCTCGGCCCAGTACTTC
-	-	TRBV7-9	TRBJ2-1	CASSFKKGLDNEQFF	TGTGCCAGCAGCTTTAAAAAGGGGTTAGACAATGAGCAGTTCTTC